A single sample is the source of the 18 T cell receptor beta chains below, sequenced in a study of T cell clusters in autoimmune cytopenias. TRB was amplified from 250 ng of peripheral blood genomic DNA per sample. TRB rearrangements were amplified by touch-down multiplex PCR with mixed TRB-A/B primers. TCRdb processed the multiplex PCR reads again and assigns one entry to each CDR3 protein, with no DNA. The sample table sets out roughly 10,000 distinct CDR3 sequences. These same records also appear under a second study, on T cell repertoires in aging, cancer and after chemotherapy.

Sequenced sample: peripheral blood. The receptors here all came from a human donor in good health.

This clonotype is classed as medium-sized by frequency. The chain uses TRBV5-5 and TRBJ1-5. CDR3 length equals 13 residues. Germline V lookup: CDR1 SGHKS, CDR2 YYEKEE (reference sequence). CDR3 sequence: CASSWDTDQPQHF.

This chain joins TRBV6-5 and TRBJ2-4; with no DNA, the TCRdb D assignment of TRBD1 cannot be verified. The V gene's germline CDR1 is MNHEY and CDR2 SVGAGI. The CDR3 extends over 15 amino acids. The CDR3 sequence: CASSREGGRAGIQYF.

The chain uses TRBV7-9 and TRBJ2-2; absent DNA, TCRdb's TRBD1 call cannot be checked. The germline V gene has CDR1 SEHNR and CDR2 FQNEAQ (reference sequence). The CDR3 is 15 amino acids. The CDR3 here is CASSELTGYTGELFF.

The J gene is TRBJ2-2, the V gene TRBV20-1; TCRdb lists TRBD2, though no DNA is available to test this call. Per the germline V gene, CDR1 is DFQATT and CDR2 is SNEGSKA (reference sequence). CDR3 size: 16 residues. CDR3 sequence: CSAREGRSGTAGELFF.

Frequency places this clonotype as medium-sized. The chain has TRBV5-6 and TRBJ2-2. Per germline, CDR1 SGHDT and CDR2 YYEEEE. The CDR3 length is 12 residues. This CDR3 is CASSLALQGLFF. The full variable domain, in which reference TRBV5-6 and TRBJ2-2 provide the parts outside the CDR3, is DAGVTQSPTHLIKTRGQQVTLRCSPKSGHDTVSWYQQALGQGPQFIFQYYEEEERQRGNFPDRFSGHQFPNYSSELNVNALLLGDSALYLCASSLALQGLFFGEGSRLTVL.

The rearrangement uses TRBV14 and TRBJ2-2; lacking DNA, the TRBD2 call made by TCRdb goes unchecked. Germline CDR1 reads SGHDN; CDR2 reads FVKESK. The CDR3 covers 15 residues. CDR3: CASSPKGLPTGELFF. Looking up the rest from reference TRBV14 and TRBJ2-2 gives the full variable domain: EAGVTQFPSHSVIEKGQTVTLRCDPISGHDNLYWYRRVMGKEIKFLLHFVKESKQDESGMPNNRFLAERTGGTYSTLKVQPAELEDSGVYFCASSPKGLPTGELFFGEGSRLTVL.

This clonotype is identified as medium-sized (0.01 to 0.1%) from frequency. The CDR3 protein is CASSPDGRDFSLYEQYF. This chain uses TRBV6-5 with TRBJ2-7; TCRdb names TRBD2, which stays unverified in the absence of DNA. This CDR3 spans 17 amino acids. Germline V lookup: CDR1 MNHEY, CDR2 SVGAGI.

Judged by frequency, this clonotype is medium-sized. This sequence joins TRBV27 and TRBJ2-1. CDR1 MNHEY and CDR2 SMNVEV come from the germline V gene (reference sequence). The CDR3 contains 16 residues. The CDR3 spells CASSLSRGNVRNEQFF.

This clonotype shows up as medium-sized by frequency. V usage is TRBV29-1 and J usage is TRBJ2-2; with no DNA, the TCRdb D assignment of TRBD2 cannot be verified. Germline-derived CDR1 and CDR2 are SQVTM and ANQGSEA. The CDR3 loop spans 12 amino acids. The CDR3 protein is CSAGGQPGELFF.

The CDR3: CASSVRAPTNTEAFF. V usage is TRBV7-2 and J usage is TRBJ1-1. Germline V lookup: CDR1 SGHTA, CDR2 FQGNSA. CDR3 length: 15 residues.

This chain joins TRBV7-9 and TRBJ2-2; TCRdb's D call of TRBD1 is untestable without DNA. CDR1 SEHNR and CDR2 FQNEAQ come from the germline V gene (reference sequence). This CDR3 region has 14 residues. The chain's CDR3 is CASSRGANTGELFF.

This chain joins TRBV24-1 and TRBJ2-3. The germline V gene encodes CDR1 KGHDR and CDR2 SFDVKD. The CDR3 spans 13 residues. The CDR3 protein is CATSDIGTDTQYF.

This clonotype is labeled medium-sized based on frequency. J is TRBJ2-2 and V is TRBV18. CDR3 length equals 13 residues. Germline V lookup: CDR1 KGHSH, CDR2 LQKENI. The CDR3 loop is CASSPITTGELFF.

The chain combines TRBV10-2 with TRBJ2-2; no DNA is available, so the TRBD2 call from TCRdb remains unchecked. CDR3 length: 15 amino acids. Germline loops: CDR1 WSHSY, CDR2 SAAADI. CDR3 region: CASRSSGGANGELFF.

The CDR3 here is CASSSPVDSYNSPLHF. The gene calls are TRBV6-6 and TRBJ1-6; the D gene TCRdb calls, TRBD1, cannot be checked with no DNA. Germline assignment: CDR1 MNHNY and CDR2 SVGAGI (reference sequence). The CDR3 consists of 16 residues.

The chain has TRBV30 and TRBJ2-7. CDR1 GTSNPN and CDR2 SVGIG come from the germline V gene (reference sequence). The CDR3 loop spans 13 amino acids. The CDR3 reads CAWSVTGYYEQYF. The full variable domain, its missing parts supplied by reference TRBV30 and TRBJ2-7, is SQTIHQWPATLVQPVGSPLSLECTVEGTSNPNLYWYRQAAGRGLQLLFYSVGIGQISSEVPQNLSASRPQDRQFILSSKKLLLSDSGFYLCAWSVTGYYEQYFGPGTRLTVT.

This clonotype registers medium-sized (0.01 to 0.1%) by frequency. The J gene is TRBJ2-2, the V gene TRBV27; absent DNA, TCRdb's TRBD2 call cannot be checked. This CDR3 contains 17 residues. Germline V gene sequence: CDR1 MNHEY, CDR2 SMNVEV (reference sequence). CDR3 residues: CASSPFGGGQNAGELFF.

This chain joins TRBV7-2 and TRBJ2-7. Germline V gene lookup returns CDR1 SGHTA and CDR2 FQGNSA. CDR3 length equals 15 residues. The CDR3 is CASSESPGLTYEQYF.